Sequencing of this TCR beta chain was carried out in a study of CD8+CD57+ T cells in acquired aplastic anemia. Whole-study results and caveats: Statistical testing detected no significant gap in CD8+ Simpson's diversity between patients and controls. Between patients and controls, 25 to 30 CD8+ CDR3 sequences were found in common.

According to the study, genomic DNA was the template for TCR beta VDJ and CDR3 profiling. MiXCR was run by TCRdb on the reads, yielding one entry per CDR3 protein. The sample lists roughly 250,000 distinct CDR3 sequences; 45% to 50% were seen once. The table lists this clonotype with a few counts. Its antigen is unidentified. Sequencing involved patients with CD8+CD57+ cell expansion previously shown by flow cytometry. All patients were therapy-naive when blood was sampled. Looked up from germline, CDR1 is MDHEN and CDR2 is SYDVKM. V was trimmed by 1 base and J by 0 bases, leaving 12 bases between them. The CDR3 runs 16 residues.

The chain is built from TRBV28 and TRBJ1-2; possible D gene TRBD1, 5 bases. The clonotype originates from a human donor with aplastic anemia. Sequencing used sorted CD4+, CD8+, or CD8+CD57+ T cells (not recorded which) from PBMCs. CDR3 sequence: CASSLSWGRANYGYTF. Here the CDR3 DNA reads TGTGCCAGCAGTTTATCTTGGGGCAGGGCTAACTATGGCTACACCTTC.